This T cell receptor (beta chain) was found in a study of beta chain features in type 1 diabetes. In the study overall: No age, gender or cell yield differences were seen between patients and healthy donors. Findings and limits, study-wide: The naive, central memory and Treg TCRB repertoires looked more alike in patients than they did in healthy donors. When cDNA is sequenced, cells with high TCR expression could be over-represented. Moderately but significantly shorter TCRB CDR3s were found in Type 1 diabetes patients in all four CD4+ subsets.

In this sample, this clone turned up a few times. What it binds is unknown. Other DNA sequences in this sample translate to the same CDR3. J lost 2 bases, V lost 6 bases, and 0 bases had no gene match. Germline assignment: CDR1 SQVTM and CDR2 ANQGSEA. CDR3 length: 12 residues. Every isolated RNA sample was fully reverse transcribed, so sequencing captured expressed TCRB transcripts. Only in-frame clones appear in the TCRdb table, and some are missing; sequencing was by immunoSEQ multiplex PCR. The sample lists about 660,000 clones; 11% to 15% were seen once. Averaging approximately 0.11 L, one heparinised blood draw came from each individual donor.

The chain recombines TRBV29-1 with TRBJ1-2; TRBD1 matches at 10 bases. The TCR comes from a man younger than 30 with type 1 diabetes. The sequenced sample consisted of naive CD4+ T cells from blood. The CDR3 DNA reads as TGCAGCGTGGGACAGGGGAACTATGGCTACACCTTC. Translating gives CSVGQGNYGYTF.